The T cell receptor (beta chain) under discussion was sequenced for a study of T cell responses to AZD1222 COVID-19 vaccine. Study results and limitations: The CD4 TCRs associated with vaccination extended across spike and predominated at 160-218 and 743-854. Nearly half of spike-specific TCRs reportedly go after variant regions that carry no mutations.

Note on this clone: The target antigen is unknown.

The germline V gene encodes CDR1 SGHRS and CDR2 YFSETQ. V shed 7 bases and J 1 base; nucleotides not matched to a gene: 7. The CDR3 consists of 15 residues. Libraries were prepared by immunoSEQ multiplex PCR; TCRdb keeps only in-frame clonotypes and omits some of them. The sample holds about 110,000 clones, more than 70% seen once. The chain has TRBV5-1 and TRBJ2-1, with TRBD1 matching over 8 bases. The clonotype was recovered from an adult in good health. The material sequenced was peripheral blood, taken on day 0 of MenACWY control vaccination. DNA for the CDR3: TGCGCCAGCGGGGAACAGGGGGGTTCCTACAATGAGCAGTTCTTC. Its protein product is CASGEQGGSYNEQFF.